The next 2 T cell receptor beta chains were all read from a single sample in a study of cytomegalovirus exposure and HLA in healthy donors. TCRdb keeps only in-frame clones here, not all; method: immunoSEQ multiplex PCR. The table includes roughly 130,000 clones, over 80% detected once. Sequenced: PBMCs. The receptors stem from a woman in her 30s in good health and CMV-seropositive.

This clone was recorded once. The sample contains more than one DNA sequence encoding this CDR3. The gene calls are TRBV5-1 and TRBJ1-4; no clear D gene. The CDR3 is 12 residues long. CDR1 SGHRS and CDR2 YFSETQ come from the germline V gene. V was clipped by 2 bases and J by 5 bases, with 4 bases between them. The CDR3 region has the DNA TGCGCCAGCAGCTTAGCAAATGAAAAACTGTTTTTT. Its translation is CASSLANEKLFF.

This chain connects TRBV6-5 to TRBJ1-1; D not resolved. This CDR3 is 16 amino acids long. The germline V gene encodes CDR1 MNHEY and CDR2 SVGAGI. Trimming removed 0 bases from V and 1 base from J, with 12 bases in between. For the CDR3, the DNA is TGTGCCAGCAGTTACTCTTCAAGTCCGGGGAACACTGAAGCTTTCTTT. This codes for CASSYSSSPGNTEAFF.